These 27 T cell receptor beta chains came from one sample sequenced in a study of Graves' ophthalmopathy and Graves' hyperthyroidism. Researchers took RNA transcripts and amplified TCR beta CDR3 regions from them. An initial RT-PCR round employing HTBI primers preceded a second-round multiplex PCR. TCRdb ran MiXCR on the multiplex PCR reads and lists one entry per CDR3 protein. The top ten hold roughly 39% of the sample, which has about 220,000 distinct CDR3 sequences, about 22% seen once. Sequencing was carried out using peripheral blood. The receptors stem from a woman aged 50 to 60 with Graves' ophthalmopathy.

This clonotype has ten or more counts. The rearrangement links TRBV12-3 or TRBV12-4 to TRBJ2-2; D remains ambiguous. The V gene lost 6 bases and the J gene lost 1 base, with 6 bases spanning the gap. The length of the CDR3 is 13 residues. The CDR3 here is CASSHRNTGELFF. CDR3 in DNA: TGTGCCAGCAGCCACAGGAACACCGGGGAGCTGTTTTTT.

This clonotype was recorded at least ten times. V and J are TRBV20-1 and TRBJ2-7, with TRBD1 matching over 10 bases. The V segment lost 6 bases and the J segment 4 bases; nucleotides outside the gene matches: 6. The CDR3 is 13 amino acids. From germline, CDR1 is DFQATT and CDR2 SNEGSKA (reference sequence). In DNA form, the CDR3 reads TGCAGTGCAGGGGGGACAGGGGTGTACGAGCAGTACTTC. This codes for CSAGGTGVYEQYF.

This clonotype was counted many times. This rearrangement joins TRBV6-1 to TRBJ1-2; D is unclear. The CDR3 runs to 12 residues. Germline V gene data show CDR1 as MNHNS and CDR2 as SASEGT. The V end lost 3 bases, the J end lost 5 bases, and 7 bases lay between the germline ends. Written as DNA, the CDR3 is TGTGCCAGCAGTGACGGGCCGTATGGCTACACCTTC. Translation gives CASSDGPYGYTF.

This clonotype showed up many times. V gene TRBV20-1 combines with J gene TRBJ2-7; 8 bases line up with TRBD1. There are 14 residues in the CDR3. Per germline, CDR1 DFQATT and CDR2 SNEGSKA (reference sequence). V lost 4 bases and J lost 4; bases outside the gene matches: 9. In DNA form, the CDR3 reads TGCAGTGCTACGCCCCAGGGGGCGGGTTACGAGCAGTACTTC. This codes for CSATPQGAGYEQYF.

This clonotype was found many times. This chain links TRBV18 with TRBJ2-7; 9 bases fit TRBD2. Per germline, CDR1 KGHSH and CDR2 LQKENI. The V segment lost 5 bases and the J segment 1 base; nucleotides outside the gene matches: 3. The CDR3 extends over 14 amino acids. The CDR3 reads CASSMTSGSYEQYF. CDR3 sequence (DNA): TGTGCCAGCTCAATGACTAGCGGATCCTACGAGCAGTACTTC.

This clonotype appeared a single time. One base away lies a much larger clone, so this may be a sequencing read error. The chain couples TRBV7-8 to TRBJ2-7; 8 bases align to TRBD1. The CDR3 is made up of 16 amino acids. Unmatched junction bases numbered 15, after V lost 6 bases and J lost 5 bases. Looked up from germline, CDR1 is SGHVS and CDR2 is FQNEAQ. The CDR3 here is CASSPWGQGAGNEQYF. DNA for the CDR3: TGTGCCAGCAGTCCGTGGGGTCAGGGGGCCGGGAACGAGCAGTACTTC.

This clonotype was counted many times. The chain employs TRBV6-2 or TRBV6-3 and TRBJ1-5, with 10 bases that match TRBD1. Per germline, CDR1 MNHEY and CDR2 SVGEGT. The V gene end was trimmed by 4 bases and the J gene end by 6 bases; junction bases not matched to a gene: 3. This CDR3 comprises 14 residues. CDR3 sequence: CASSSTGGSQPQHF. The CDR3 DNA follows: TGTGCCAGCAGTTCGACAGGGGGCAGTCAGCCCCAGCATTTT.

This clonotype was observed at least ten times. This rearrangement joins TRBV3-1 to TRBJ2-2; TRBD2 matches 9 bases. The germline gives CDR1 LGHDT, CDR2 YNNKEL (reference sequence). This CDR3 is built from 14 residues. V shed 4 bases and J 6 bases; nucleotides not matched to a gene: 3. The DNA for the CDR3 is TGTGCCAGCAGCCTTAGCGGGAGATCCGGGGAGCTGTTTTTT. It codes for CASSLSGRSGELFF. Filled out from reference TRBV3-1 and TRBJ2-2, the complete variable domain reads DTAVSQTPKYLVTQMGNDKSIKCEQNLGHDTMYWYKQDSKKFLKIMFSYNNKELIINETVPNRFSPKSPDKAHLNLHINSLELGDSAVYFCASSLSGRSGELFFGEGSRLTVL.

This clonotype was counted at least ten times. The chain links TRBV6-1 to TRBJ1-5; 11 bases are a match to TRBD1. J lost 4 bases, V lost 4 bases, and 3 bases had no gene match. The CDR3 is 15 residues long. Germline CDR1 reads MNHNS; CDR2 reads SASEGT. Here the CDR3 reads CASSAGTGGNQPQHF. The CDR3 region has the DNA TGTGCCAGCAGTGCCGGGACAGGGGGGAATCAGCCCCAGCATTTT.

J is TRBJ1-2 and V is TRBV6-1, with D unclear. V shed 8 bases and J shed 4 bases, with 17 bases lying between them. Germline V CDR1 and CDR2: MNHNS, SASEGT. The CDR3 has 14 residues. As DNA, the CDR3 is TGTGCCAGCGCCCGTATCAGCCAACCCTATGGCTACACCTTC. It codes for CASARISQPYGYTF.

This clonotype came up many times. The gene calls are TRBV29-1 and TRBJ2-7; D may be TRBD1 (6 bases). In germline, CDR1 is SQVTM, CDR2 ANQGSEA. The CDR3 covers 13 residues. The V gene lost 6 bases and the J gene lost 6 bases, with 18 bases spanning the gap. Here the CDR3 DNA reads TGCAGCGTGATGGGGACAACTTTTAGCGAGCAGTACTTC. Its protein product is CSVMGTTFSEQYF.

This clonotype came up a few times. This rearrangement joins TRBV18 to TRBJ1-1; no clear D. Trimming took off 0 bases at V and 3 bases at J, with 8 bases between the two ends. CDR1 is KGHSH, CDR2 LQKENI, per germline. This CDR3 region has 14 residues. Here the CDR3 DNA reads TGTGCCAGCTCACCACCGGACCGATACACTGAAGCTTTCTTT. It codes for CASSPPDRYTEAFF.

This clonotype was detected many times. V is TRBV6-5 and J is TRBJ1-2; unclear D gene. The CDR3 length is 13 residues. Trimming left V 8 bases short and J 2 bases short, with 12 bases between. Looked up from germline, CDR1 is MNHEY and CDR2 is SVGAGI. The CDR3 DNA follows: TGTGCCAGCGAAAAGGGAAGGAACTATGGCTACACCTTC. As protein: CASEKGRNYGYTF.

The sample holds many counts of this clonotype. This chain joins TRBV20-1 and TRBJ2-5; TRBD2 aligns across 12 bases. Germline lookup yields CDR1 DFQATT and CDR2 SNEGSKA (reference sequence). V was clipped by 2 bases and J by 7 bases; unmatched bases: 11. The CDR3 runs 16 residues. CDR3 residues: CSARPGLAGSGGTQYF. In DNA form, the CDR3 reads TGCAGTGCTAGACCGGGACTAGCGGGCTCGGGGGGGACCCAGTACTTC.

CDR3 bases: TGTGCCAGCAGTGGAGGGGACAGGTCCTCTGGGGCCAACGTCCTGACTTTC. This gives the protein CASSGGDRSSGANVLTF. The J gene is TRBJ2-6, the V gene TRBV2; 8 nucleotides match TRBD1. Germline values: CDR1 SNHLY, CDR2 FYNNEI. The V segment lost 4 bases and the J segment 0 bases; nucleotides outside the gene matches: 5. The CDR3 is made up of 17 amino acids. Together with reference TRBV2 and TRBJ2-6, the CDR3 gives the full variable domain: EPEVTQTPSHQVTQMGQEVILRCVPISNHLYFYWYRQILGQKVEFLVSFYNNEISEKSEIFDDQFSVERPDGSNFTLKIRSTKLEDSAMYFCASSGGDRSSGANVLTFGAGSRLTVL.

This clonotype occurred many times. J is TRBJ2-5 and V is TRBV20-1; a weak D match, TRBD2 (8 bases). This CDR3 has 15 amino acids. The V end lost 6 bases, the J end lost 2 bases, and 19 bases lay between the germline ends. CDR1 and CDR2 (germline): DFQATT, SNEGSKA (reference sequence). The CDR3 DNA sequence: TGCAGTGCCGGCTCGGGAGGGGGCTTACAAGAGACCCAGTACTTC. Translated, it gives CSAGSGGGLQETQYF.

CDR3 nucleotides: TGTGCCTGGAGAGGCTGGACAGGGAGGACTGAAGCTTTCTTT. Amino acid sequence: CAWRGWTGRTEAFF. The chain has TRBV30 and TRBJ1-1; TRBD1 aligns across 8 bases. The length of the CDR3 is 14 residues. CDR1 and CDR2 (germline): GTSNPN, SVGIG (reference sequence). Trimming removed 3 bases from V and 5 bases from J; junction bases left unmatched: 8.

This clonotype was counted many times. The chain has TRBV6-2 or TRBV6-3 and TRBJ1-6; TRBD1 matches at 9 bases. V lost 2 bases and J lost 7; bases outside the gene matches: 6. The CDR3 spans 16 residues. In germline, CDR1 is MNHEY, CDR2 SVGEGT. CDR3 bases: TGTGCCAGCAGTTACCGTATCGGACAGGGGAATTCACCCCTCCACTTT. Its protein product is CASSYRIGQGNSPLHF.

V and J are TRBV4-2 and TRBJ2-7, with D tentatively TRBD1 (5 bases). The V and J ends lost 4 bases and 4 bases respectively, with 11 bases between them. Germline V gene lookup returns CDR1 LGHNA and CDR2 YNFKEQ. This CDR3 is built from 13 residues. The CDR3 nucleotides read TGTGCCAGCAGCCCAAATCAGGGATACGAGCAGTACTTC. It yields the protein CASSPNQGYEQYF.

This clonotype was detected ten times or more. This chain uses TRBV29-1 with TRBJ1-1; D is unclear. The V and J ends lost 4 bases and 4 bases respectively, with 7 bases between them. CDR1 is SQVTM, CDR2 ANQGSEA, per germline. This CDR3 is 11 amino acids long. The CDR3 sequence: CSVGGTTEAFF. CDR3 sequence (DNA): TGCAGCGTTGGGGGTACCACTGAAGCTTTCTTT.

This clonotype was observed many times. This chain links TRBV5-5 with TRBJ2-7; D not resolved. This CDR3 is 13 amino acids long. CDR1 is SGHKS, CDR2 YYEKEE, per germline (reference sequence). Trimming left V 2 bases short and J 6 bases short, with 12 bases between. The CDR3 nucleotides are TGTGCCAGCAGCTTTCAAGGCAATTTCGAGCAGTACTTC. It specifies CASSFQGNFEQYF. The full variable domain, with the rest looked up from reference TRBV5-5 and TRBJ2-7, is DAGVTQSPTHLIKTRGQQVTLRCSPISGHKSVSWYQQVLGQGPQFIFQYYEKEERGRGNFPDRFSARQFPNYSSELNVNALLLGDSALYLCASSFQGNFEQYFGPGTRLTVT.

The sample holds many counts of this clonotype. V and J are TRBV6-2 or TRBV6-3 and TRBJ1-3; 7 nucleotides line up with TRBD1. The germline V gene encodes CDR1 MNHEY and CDR2 SVGEGT. V was pared by 2 bases and J by 4 bases, with 14 bases of the junction left unmatched. The CDR3 extends over 18 amino acids. The chain's CDR3 is CASSYLDFSGTAGNTIYF. The CDR3 coding sequence is TGTGCCAGCAGTTACCTTGACTTCTCCGGGACAGCCGGAAACACCATATATTTT.

Ten or more counts support this clonotype. The J gene is TRBJ1-3, the V gene TRBV20-1, with 7 bases that match TRBD1. V lost 3 bases to trimming and J lost 4 bases; unmatched junction nucleotides: 3. CDR3 size: 13 residues. Germline CDR1 reads DFQATT; CDR2 reads SNEGSKA (reference sequence). CDR3 in amino acids: CSASTGVGNTIYF. CDR3 DNA: TGCAGTGCTAGCACAGGGGTCGGAAACACCATATATTTT.

This clonotype appeared once. This chain joins TRBV4-2 and TRBJ2-7, with TRBD1 identical over 9 bases. This CDR3 region has 15 residues. With V trimmed by 2 bases and J by 4 bases, 6 bases remained unmatched. The germline V gene has CDR1 LGHNA and CDR2 YNFKEQ. CDR3 sequence (DNA): TGTGCCAGCAGCCAATCGGGACAGGGAGGATACGAGCAGTACTTC. Translated: CASSQSGQGGYEQYF.

This clonotype came up many times. The chain recombines TRBV24-1 with TRBJ2-6, with TRBD1 identical over 9 bases. CDR1 and CDR2 from the germline V gene are KGHDR and SFDVKD. With V trimmed by 5 bases and J by 3 bases, 16 bases remained unmatched. CDR3 size: 20 residues. The chain's CDR3 is CATSAAPGTGRFNGANVLTF. CDR3 bases: TGTGCCACCAGTGCCGCACCCGGGACAGGGAGATTTAATGGGGCCAACGTCCTGACTTTC.

In this sample, this clonotype turned up many times. The CDR3 loop is CASSSRVGRAVTGYEQYF. The CDR3 DNA follows: TGTGCCAGCAGCTCGCGTGTGGGCAGGGCGGTGACTGGTTACGAGCAGTACTTC. The J gene is TRBJ2-7, the V gene TRBV11-2, with D tentatively TRBD1 (5 bases). The V gene's germline CDR1 is SGHAT and CDR2 FQNNGV. This CDR3 contains 18 residues. The V end lost 4 bases, the J end lost 4 bases, and 26 bases lay between the germline ends. Full variable domain (outside the CDR3, taken from reference TRBV11-2 and TRBJ2-7): EAGVAQSPRYKIIEKRQSVAFWCNPISGHATLYWYQQILGQGPKLLIQFQNNGVVDDSQLPKDRFSAERLKGVDSTLKIQPAKLEDSAVYLCASSSRVGRAVTGYEQYFGPGTRLTVT.

This clonotype was seen ten or more times. The J gene is TRBJ2-7, the V gene TRBV11-2; possible D gene TRBD1, 7 bases. This CDR3 spans 16 amino acids. Trimming took off 5 bases at V and 1 base at J, with 18 bases between the two ends. Germline V gene data show CDR1 as SGHAT and CDR2 as FQNNGV. Here the CDR3 DNA reads TGTGCCAGCAGCCCAGGGGGTCTAGCGACTTCCTACGAGCAGTACTTC. It is translated as CASSPGGLATSYEQYF.